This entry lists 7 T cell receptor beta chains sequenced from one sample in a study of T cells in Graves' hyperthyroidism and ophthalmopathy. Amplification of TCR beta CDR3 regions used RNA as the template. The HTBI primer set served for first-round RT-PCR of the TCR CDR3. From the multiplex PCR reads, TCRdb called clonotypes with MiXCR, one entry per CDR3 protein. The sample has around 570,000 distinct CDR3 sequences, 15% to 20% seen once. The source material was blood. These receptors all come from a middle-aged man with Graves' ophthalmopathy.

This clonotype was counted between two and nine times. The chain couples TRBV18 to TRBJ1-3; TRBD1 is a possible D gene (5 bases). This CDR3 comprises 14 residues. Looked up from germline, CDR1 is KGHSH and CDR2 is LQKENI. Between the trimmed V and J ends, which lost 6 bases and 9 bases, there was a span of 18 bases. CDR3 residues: CASSPPGLGGTIYF. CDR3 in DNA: TGTGCCAGCTCCCCCCCGGGTCTTGGGGGCACCATATATTTT.

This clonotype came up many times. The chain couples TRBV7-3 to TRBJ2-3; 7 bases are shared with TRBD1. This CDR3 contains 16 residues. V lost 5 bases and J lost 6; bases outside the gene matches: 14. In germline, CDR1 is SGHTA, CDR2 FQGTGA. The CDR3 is CASSPTAQGRRDTQYF. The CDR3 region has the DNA TGTGCCAGCAGCCCCACCGCACAGGGGCGTCGGGATACGCAGTATTTT.

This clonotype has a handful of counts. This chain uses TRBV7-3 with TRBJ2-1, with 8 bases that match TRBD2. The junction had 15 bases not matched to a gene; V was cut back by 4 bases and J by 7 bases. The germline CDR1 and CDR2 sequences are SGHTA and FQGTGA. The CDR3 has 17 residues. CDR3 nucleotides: TGTGCCAGCAGCTACCATCCACCAGCGGGAGTTGAAAATGAGCAGTTCTTC. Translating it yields CASSYHPPAGVENEQFF.

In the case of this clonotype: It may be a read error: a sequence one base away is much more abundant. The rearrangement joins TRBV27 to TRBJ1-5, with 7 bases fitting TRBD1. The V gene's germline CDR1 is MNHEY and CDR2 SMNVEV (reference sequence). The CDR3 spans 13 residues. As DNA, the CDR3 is TGTGTCAGCAGTTGGGACAGTGATCAGCCCCAGCATTTT. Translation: CVSSWDSDQPQHF.

The CDR3 DNA reads as TGCGCCAGCAGCTTGGTGGGGACAGGGAACACCGGGGAGCTGTTTTTT. Protein: CASSLVGTGNTGELFF. The rearrangement links TRBV5-1 to TRBJ2-2; 8 positions match TRBD1. The ends lost 0 bases at V and 1 base at J; junction bases unmatched: 2. CDR1 and CDR2 (germline): SGHRS, YFSETQ. The CDR3 is 16 residues long.

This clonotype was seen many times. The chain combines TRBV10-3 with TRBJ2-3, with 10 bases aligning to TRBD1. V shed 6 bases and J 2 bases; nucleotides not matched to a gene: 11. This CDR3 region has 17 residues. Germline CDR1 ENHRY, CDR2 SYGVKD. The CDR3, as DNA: TGTGCCATCAGAGGAGGACAGGGGGGACTATACACAGATACGCAGTATTTT. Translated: CAIRGGQGGLYTDTQYF.

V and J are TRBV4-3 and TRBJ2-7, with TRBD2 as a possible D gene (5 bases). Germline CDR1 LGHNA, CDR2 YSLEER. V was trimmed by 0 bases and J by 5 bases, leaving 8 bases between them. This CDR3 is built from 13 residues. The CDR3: CASSQDRADEQYF. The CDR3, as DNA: TGCGCCAGCAGCCAAGATCGAGCGGACGAGCAGTACTTC.